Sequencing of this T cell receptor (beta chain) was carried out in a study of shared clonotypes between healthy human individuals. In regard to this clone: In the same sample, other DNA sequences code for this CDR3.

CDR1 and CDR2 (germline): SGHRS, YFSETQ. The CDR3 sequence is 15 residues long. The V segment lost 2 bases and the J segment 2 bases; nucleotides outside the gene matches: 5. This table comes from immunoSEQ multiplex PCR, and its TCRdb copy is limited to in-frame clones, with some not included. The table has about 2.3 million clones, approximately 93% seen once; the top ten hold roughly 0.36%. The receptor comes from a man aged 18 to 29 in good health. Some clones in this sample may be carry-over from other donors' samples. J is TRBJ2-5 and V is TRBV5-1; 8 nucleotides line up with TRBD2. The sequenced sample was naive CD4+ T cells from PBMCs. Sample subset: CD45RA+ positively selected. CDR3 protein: CASSFSGTRQETQYF. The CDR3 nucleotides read TGCGCCAGCAGCTTCTCCGGGACTAGACAAGAGACCCAGTACTTC.